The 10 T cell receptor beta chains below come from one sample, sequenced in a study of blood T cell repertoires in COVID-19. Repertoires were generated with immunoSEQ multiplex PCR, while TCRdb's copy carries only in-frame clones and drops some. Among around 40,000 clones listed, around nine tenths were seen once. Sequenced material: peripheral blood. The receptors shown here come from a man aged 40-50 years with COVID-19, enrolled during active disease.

The CDR3 sequence is CASTNLNEQFF. The CDR3 DNA sequence: TGTGCCAGCACTAATCTCAATGAGCAGTTCTTC. The V call is TRBV11-2, the J call TRBJ2-1; D gene uncertain. CDR1 and CDR2 from the germline V gene are SGHAT and FQNNGV. This CDR3 has 11 amino acids. The germline V and J ends were trimmed by 7 bases and 6 bases, with 7 bases remaining between them.

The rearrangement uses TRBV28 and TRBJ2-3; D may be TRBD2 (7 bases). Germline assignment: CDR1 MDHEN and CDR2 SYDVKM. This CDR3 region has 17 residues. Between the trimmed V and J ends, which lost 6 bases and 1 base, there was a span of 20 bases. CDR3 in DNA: TGTGCCAGCAGCCCCTTGGGGGGGGGCGTGGGCACAGATACGCAGTATTTT. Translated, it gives CASSPLGGGVGTDTQYF.

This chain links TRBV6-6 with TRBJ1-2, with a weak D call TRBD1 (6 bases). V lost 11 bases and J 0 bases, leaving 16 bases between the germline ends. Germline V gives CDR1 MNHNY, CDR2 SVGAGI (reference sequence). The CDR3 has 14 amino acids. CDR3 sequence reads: CASRDGGSNYGYTF. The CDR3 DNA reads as TGTGCCTCCCGTGATGGGGGCTCTAACTATGGCTACACCTTC.

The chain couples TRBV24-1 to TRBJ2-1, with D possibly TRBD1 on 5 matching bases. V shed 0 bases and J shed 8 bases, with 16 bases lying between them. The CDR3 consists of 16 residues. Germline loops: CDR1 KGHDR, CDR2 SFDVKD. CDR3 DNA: TGTGCCACCAGTGATTTGAGGATCGCAGGGTCCGATGAGCAGTTCTTC. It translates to CATSDLRIAGSDEQFF.

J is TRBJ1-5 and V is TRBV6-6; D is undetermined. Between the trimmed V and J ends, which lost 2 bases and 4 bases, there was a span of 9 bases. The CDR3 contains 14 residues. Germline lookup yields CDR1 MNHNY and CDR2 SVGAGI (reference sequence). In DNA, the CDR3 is TGTGCCAGCAGTTACGCCGAGGGTAATCAGCCCCAGCATTTT. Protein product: CASSYAEGNQPQHF.

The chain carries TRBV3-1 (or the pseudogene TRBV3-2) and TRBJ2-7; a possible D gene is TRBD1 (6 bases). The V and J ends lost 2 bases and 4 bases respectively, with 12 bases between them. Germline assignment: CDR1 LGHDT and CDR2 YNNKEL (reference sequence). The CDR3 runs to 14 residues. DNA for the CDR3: TGTGCCAGCAGCCAAAGGGACAAGGGGTACGAGCAGTACTTC. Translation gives CASSQRDKGYEQYF.

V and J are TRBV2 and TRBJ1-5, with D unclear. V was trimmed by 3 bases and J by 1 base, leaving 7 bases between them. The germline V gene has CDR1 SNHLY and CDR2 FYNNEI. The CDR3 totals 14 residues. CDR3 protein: CASSDGVSNQPQHF. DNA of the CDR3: TGTGCCAGCAGTGACGGAGTGAGCAATCAGCCCCAGCATTTT.

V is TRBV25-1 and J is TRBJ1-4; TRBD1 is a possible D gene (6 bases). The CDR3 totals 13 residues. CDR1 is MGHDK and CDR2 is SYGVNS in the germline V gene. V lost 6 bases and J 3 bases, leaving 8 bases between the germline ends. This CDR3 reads CASRWGPNEKLFF. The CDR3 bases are TGTGCCAGCAGATGGGGGCCTAATGAAAAACTGTTTTTT.

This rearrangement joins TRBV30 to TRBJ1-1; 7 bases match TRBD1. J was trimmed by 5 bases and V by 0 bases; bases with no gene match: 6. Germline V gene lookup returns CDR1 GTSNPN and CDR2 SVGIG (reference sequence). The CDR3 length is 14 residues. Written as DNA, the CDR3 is TGTGCCTGGAGTGTAAGCACAGGGGTAACTGAAGCTTTCTTT. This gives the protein CAWSVSTGVTEAFF.

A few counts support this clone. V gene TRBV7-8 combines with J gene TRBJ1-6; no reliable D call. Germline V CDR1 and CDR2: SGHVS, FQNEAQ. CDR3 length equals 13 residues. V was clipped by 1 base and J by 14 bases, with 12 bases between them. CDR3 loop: CASSLEAGVALHF. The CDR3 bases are TGTGCCAGCAGCTTAGAAGCAGGTGTAGCCCTCCACTTT.